One and the same sample provided the 32 T cell receptor beta chains below, sequenced in a study of cytomegalovirus exposure and HLA in healthy donors. The PCR employed 60 Vbeta primers together with 13 Jbeta primers. Assay: immunoSEQ multiplex PCR; the TCRdb copy retains only in-frame clones and omits some. The sample's table shows about 200,000 clones. Sequenced: PBMCs. All receptors come from a young man in good health and CMV-seronegative.

The V and J genes are TRBV5-1 and TRBJ1-1; no clear D gene. CDR1 SGHRS and CDR2 YFSETQ come from the germline V gene. CDR3 length equals 16 residues. V lost 1 base and J lost 2, with 15 bases in between. DNA for the CDR3: TGCGCCAGCAGCTTGTTTTCGGGCGGGTTAAACACTGAAGCTTTCTTT. Translating gives CASSLFSGGLNTEAFF. Full variable domain (remainder filled in from reference TRBV5-1 and TRBJ1-1): KAGVTQTPRYLIKTRGQQVTLSCSPISGHRSVSWYQQTPGQGLQFLFEYFSETQRNKGNFPGRFSGRQFSNSRSEMNVSTLELGDSALYLCASSLFSGGLNTEAFFGQGTRLTVV.

The chain couples TRBV5-4 to TRBJ1-1; possible D gene TRBD1, 6 bases. CDR1 and CDR2 from the germline V gene are SGHNT and YYREEE (reference sequence). V was shortened by 4 bases and J by 5 bases, with 18 bases between the two germline ends. The CDR3 has 15 residues. CDR3 DNA: TGTGCCAGCAGCGCCAAGGATTCAGGGGAAACTGAAGCTTTCTTT. This translates into CASSAKDSGETEAFF.

The chain joins TRBV30 to TRBJ2-7; 12 bases fit TRBD1. Germline V gene lookup returns CDR1 GTSNPN and CDR2 SVGIG (reference sequence). Trimming removed 0 bases from V and 5 bases from J; junction bases left unmatched: 5. The CDR3 runs to 15 residues. The CDR3 DNA reads as TGTGCCTGGAGTGTACGGGGACAGGGGGCCGACGAGCAGTACTTC. As protein: CAWSVRGQGADEQYF.

The chain combines TRBV4-2 with TRBJ2-3; 7 nucleotides agree with TRBD1. J lost 6 bases, V lost 4 bases, and 4 bases had no gene match. Germline CDR1 and CDR2: LGHNA and YNFKEQ. The CDR3 length is 13 residues. For the CDR3, the DNA is TGTGCCAGCAGCCTCCAGGGGGTGGATACGCAGTATTTT. Protein sequence: CASSLQGVDTQYF.

The chain links TRBV10-3 to TRBJ2-1; tentatively, D is TRBD2 (6 bases). Germline V gene lookup returns CDR1 ENHRY and CDR2 SYGVKD. There are 14 residues in the CDR3. Deletions cut 6 bases from V and 6 bases from J, with 15 bases between. DNA of the CDR3: TGTGCCATCAGCCGAGCGGAGACTAGCAATGAGCAGTTCTTC. It specifies CAISRAETSNEQFF.

The chain employs TRBV2 and TRBJ2-3; tentative D call: TRBD2 (6 bases). This CDR3 region has 14 residues. Germline-derived CDR1 and CDR2 are SNHLY and FYNNEI. V lost 9 bases, J lost 2 bases, and 15 bases lay in between. The CDR3 DNA reads as TGTGCCAGTGTGGAGGGCCTAGCCACAGATACGCAGTATTTT. Translation gives CASVEGLATDTQYF. The complete variable domain, with remaining parts taken from reference TRBV2 and TRBJ2-3, reads EPEVTQTPSHQVTQMGQEVILRCVPISNHLYFYWYRQILGQKVEFLVSFYNNEISEKSEIFDDQFSVERPDGSNFTLKIRSTKLEDSAMYFCASVEGLATDTQYFGPGTRLTVL.

V gene TRBV4-1 combines with J gene TRBJ2-2, with 13 bases identical to TRBD2. The CDR3 loop spans 16 amino acids. Germline CDR1 reads MGHRA; CDR2 reads YSYEKL. The V segment lost 4 bases and the J segment 6 bases; nucleotides outside the gene matches: 5. CDR3 protein: CASSLGLAGIPGELFF. The CDR3, as DNA: TGCGCCAGCAGCCTGGGACTAGCGGGGATCCCCGGGGAGCTGTTTTTT.

The gene calls are TRBV28 and TRBJ2-1, with D perhaps TRBD1 (6 bases). Germline V CDR1 and CDR2: MDHEN, SYDVKM. The CDR3 totals 14 residues. The V end lost 2 bases, the J end lost 8 bases, and 13 bases lay between the germline ends. This chain's CDR3 is CASSLTGHTDEQFF. The CDR3 coding sequence is TGTGCCAGCAGTTTAACGGGACATACCGATGAGCAGTTCTTC. Full variable domain (outside the CDR3, taken from reference TRBV28 and TRBJ2-1): DVKVTQSSRYLVKRTGEKVFLECVQDMDHENMFWYRQDPGLGLRLIYFSYDVKMKEKGDIPEGYSVSREKKERFSLILESASTNQTSMYLCASSLTGHTDEQFFGPGTRLTVL.

The V gene is TRBV7-9, the J gene TRBJ1-6; 10 positions agree with TRBD1. V lost 2 bases, J lost 10 bases, and 5 bases stayed unmatched. Germline CDR1 and CDR2: SEHNR and FQNEAQ (reference sequence). This CDR3 has 15 residues. The CDR3 protein is CASSLLGQGESPLHF. CDR3 bases: TGTGCCAGCAGCTTACTTGGACAGGGGGAATCACCCCTCCACTTT.

The chain has TRBV2 and TRBJ2-5, with no clear D. CDR1 and CDR2 (germline): SNHLY, FYNNEI. The ends were cut back, 4 bases at V and 5 bases at J, with 5 bases in the middle. This CDR3 has 11 amino acids. Written as DNA, the CDR3 is TGTGCCAGCAGTGTACGGGAGACCCAGTACTTC. It translates to CASSVRETQYF.

This rearrangement joins TRBV19 to TRBJ2-7; TRBD2 matches at 7 bases. The V gene's germline CDR1 is LNHDA and CDR2 SQIVND (reference sequence). Trimming cost V 5 bases and J 0 bases; bases outside gene matches: 7. CDR3 length equals 15 residues. CDR3 sequence (DNA): TGTGCCAGTAGTCGAGCGGGACCCCCCTCCTACGAGCAGTACTTC. This gives the protein CASSRAGPPSYEQYF.

This sequence joins TRBV6-5 and TRBJ2-7; 7 bases are shared with TRBD2. With V trimmed by 7 bases and J by 2 bases, 11 bases remained unmatched. The germline CDR1 and CDR2 sequences are MNHEY and SVGAGI. CDR3 length: 15 amino acids. CDR3 nucleotides: TGTGCCAGCACCGGGGGAGCGGGGTCCCCCTACGAGCAGTACTTC. Translated, it gives CASTGGAGSPYEQYF.

The chain couples TRBV7-7 to TRBJ2-5; tentatively, D is TRBD1 (5 bases). The germline gives CDR1 SSHAT, CDR2 FNYEAQ (reference sequence). Trimming shortened V by 3 bases and J by 4 bases, and 15 bases separated the two germline ends. CDR3 length: 15 residues. DNA for the CDR3: TGTGCCAGCAGCTTTGGCGGTGACAGTCGAGAGACCCAGTACTTC. The encoded protein is CASSFGGDSRETQYF.

J is TRBJ1-5 and V is TRBV2; D perhaps matches TRBD1 (5 bases). Trimming took 8 bases from V and 5 from J, leaving 16 bases between them. The germline gives CDR1 SNHLY, CDR2 FYNNEI. The CDR3 totals 14 residues. The CDR3 reads CASGVTGHHQPQHF. The CDR3 nucleotides read TGTGCCAGCGGGGTAACAGGACACCATCAGCCCCAGCATTTT.

The chain has TRBV2 and TRBJ2-1, with a weak D call TRBD1 (6 bases). The V gene lost 0 bases and the J gene lost 5 bases, with 20 bases spanning the gap. Per germline, CDR1 SNHLY and CDR2 FYNNEI. This CDR3 is built from 18 residues. CDR3 in DNA: TGTGCCAGCAGTGAAGCGGGGCCGGGACACCTCGCGAACAATGAGCAGTTCTTC. This gives the protein CASSEAGPGHLANNEQFF.

The chain recombines TRBV25-1 with TRBJ1-1; D is possibly TRBD1 (5 bases). CDR3 length equals 17 residues. V was pared by 4 bases and J by 4 bases, with 22 bases between. The germline V gene encodes CDR1 MGHDK and CDR2 SYGVNS. The CDR3 here is CASSAWDWRELGTEAFF. The CDR3 DNA reads TGTGCCAGCAGTGCCTGGGACTGGCGCGAATTGGGCACTGAAGCTTTCTTT.

The genes are TRBV29-1 and TRBJ2-7, with TRBD1 matching over 10 bases. Germline CDR1 is SQVTM and CDR2 is ANQGSEA. The CDR3 runs to 13 residues. V trimming: 4 bases; J trimming: 6 bases; junction bases outside the gene matches: 6. CDR3 protein: CSVVGDRGLEQYF. CDR3 nucleotide sequence: TGCAGCGTTGTAGGAGACAGGGGGCTCGAGCAGTACTTC.

The chain is built from TRBV6-1 and TRBJ1-4; the match to TRBD1 covers 7 bases. Trimming cost V 2 bases and J 7 bases; bases outside gene matches: 7. Germline CDR1 is MNHNS and CDR2 is SASEGT. The CDR3 consists of 15 residues. The CDR3: CASSEIRQGVEKLFF. The CDR3 region has the DNA TGTGCCAGCAGTGAAATCCGACAGGGCGTTGAAAAACTGTTTTTT.

The chain links TRBV5-4 to TRBJ2-5; TRBD1 matches 9 bases. V shed 3 bases and J 5 bases; nucleotides not matched to a gene: 5. Germline lookup yields CDR1 SGHNT and CDR2 YYREEE (reference sequence). This CDR3 is built from 14 residues. The CDR3 is CASSSDRGWETQYF. As DNA, the CDR3 is TGTGCCAGCAGCTCGGACAGGGGTTGGGAGACCCAGTACTTC. Variable domain in full (rest from reference TRBV5-4 and TRBJ2-5): ETGVTQSPTHLIKTRGQQVTLRCSSQSGHNTVSWYQQALGQGPQFIFQYYREEENGRGNFPPRFSGLQFPNYSSELNVNALELDDSALYLCASSSDRGWETQYFGPGTRLLVL.

This chain connects TRBV7-8 to TRBJ1-1; D is unclear. Germline CDR1 reads SGHVS; CDR2 reads FQNEAQ. Trimming pared 4 bases from V and 6 bases from J, leaving 12 bases between. The CDR3 contains 13 residues. Here the CDR3 reads CASSSASRPEAFF. DNA of the CDR3: TGTGCCAGCAGCTCAGCTAGCCGGCCTGAAGCTTTCTTT.

V is TRBV4-1 and J is TRBJ1-2, with TRBD1 as a possible D gene (6 bases). With 3 bases removed from V and 12 bases from J, the gap between germline ends came to 14 bases. This CDR3 comprises 12 residues. Germline assignment: CDR1 MGHRA and CDR2 YSYEKL. CDR3 in amino acids: CASSQDLRDNTF. DNA for the CDR3: TGCGCCAGCAGCCAGGATCTCCGGGACAACACCTTC.

This chain joins TRBV11-3 and TRBJ1-5; D uncertain. Deletions cut 0 bases from V and 6 bases from J, with 6 bases between. This CDR3 comprises 13 residues. Germline CDR1 SGHNT, CDR2 YENEEA. The CDR3: CASSLDPSQPQHF. CDR3 DNA sequence: TGTGCCAGCAGCTTAGATCCGAGTCAGCCCCAGCATTTT.

This rearrangement joins TRBV30 to TRBJ2-1; TRBD1 is a possible D gene (6 bases). The CDR3 loop spans 15 amino acids. The V and J ends lost 4 bases and 7 bases respectively, with 20 bases between them. Germline CDR1 is GTSNPN and CDR2 is SVGIG (reference sequence). In DNA form, the CDR3 reads TGTGCCTGGATCCCGGGACCAGCTACAGGGAATGAGCAGTTCTTC. This gives the protein CAWIPGPATGNEQFF.

The gene calls are TRBV7-8 and TRBJ1-5; D remains unclear. Germline V CDR1 and CDR2: SGHVS, FQNEAQ. V was clipped by 7 bases and J by 1 base, with 14 bases between them. The CDR3 is 15 residues long. CDR3 sequence (DNA): TGTGCCAGCACCCTAGGGTGGGAGAGCAATCAGCCCCAGCATTTT. This gives the protein CASTLGWESNQPQHF.

The V call is TRBV15, the J call TRBJ1-2, with 7 bases aligning to TRBD1. Germline CDR1 LNHNV, CDR2 YYDKDF (reference sequence). J was trimmed by 5 bases and V by 4 bases; bases with no gene match: 7. The CDR3 runs to 14 residues. The CDR3 nucleotides read TGTGCCACCAGCATAGGGACAGTGACATATGGCTACACCTTC. Protein sequence: CATSIGTVTYGYTF.

The chain joins TRBV4-3 to TRBJ1-1; D not resolved. The CDR3 length is 15 residues. Germline lookup yields CDR1 LGHNA and CDR2 YSLEER. Between the trimmed V and J ends, which lost 0 bases and 1 base, there was a span of 9 bases. The CDR3 sequence is CASSQEAGTNTEAFF. CDR3 DNA: TGCGCCAGCAGCCAAGAAGCGGGTACGAACACTGAAGCTTTCTTT.

V and J are TRBV6-1 and TRBJ1-5; 7 bases line up with TRBD1. J gave up 0 bases and V 0 bases, and 8 bases lay outside the gene matches. CDR1 and CDR2 from the germline V gene are MNHNS and SASEGT. The CDR3 runs to 18 residues. CDR3 coding DNA: TGTGCCAGCAGTGAAGCAGGGACAGCATCCTATAGCAATCAGCCCCAGCATTTT. This sequence encodes CASSEAGTASYSNQPQHF.

The genes are TRBV4-1 and TRBJ2-7; TRBD2 aligns across 11 bases. The V segment lost 4 bases and the J segment 0 bases; nucleotides outside the gene matches: 5. CDR1 and CDR2 from the germline V gene are MGHRA and YSYEKL. The CDR3 is 16 residues long. In nucleotides, the CDR3 is TGCGCCAGCAGCCTACGGACTAGCGGGTACTCCTACGAGCAGTACTTC. Translation: CASSLRTSGYSYEQYF.

V usage is TRBV6-4 and J usage is TRBJ2-2, with 10 bases fitting TRBD2. V lost 3 bases, J lost 3 bases, and 4 bases stayed unmatched. This CDR3 contains 16 residues. Germline lookup yields CDR1 MRHNA and CDR2 SNTAGT. Here the CDR3 DNA reads TGTGCCAGCAGTGAGCGGCTAGCGGGAGACACCGGGGAGCTGTTTTTT. It encodes CASSERLAGDTGELFF.

V and J are TRBV28 and TRBJ1-4; D may be TRBD1 (6 bases). Germline V gives CDR1 MDHEN, CDR2 SYDVKM. The CDR3 totals 12 residues. The V and J ends lost 5 bases and 13 bases respectively, with 14 bases between them. CDR3 region: CASSQQQGRLFF. CDR3 coding DNA: TGTGCCAGCAGTCAACAACAGGGACGACTGTTTTTT.

V and J are TRBV19 and TRBJ2-7; 8 positions agree with TRBD1. Trimming at V came to 10 bases and at J to 2 bases, leaving 10 bases not matched to a gene. The CDR3 consists of 14 residues. Germline CDR1 is LNHDA and CDR2 is SQIVND (reference sequence). Here the CDR3 DNA reads TGTGCCATCAGAACAGGGGGGTATCCCTACGAGCAGTACTTC. Translating it yields CAIRTGGYPYEQYF.

V and J are TRBV5-1 and TRBJ1-6, with unresolved D. CDR3 length: 14 residues. The germline CDR1 and CDR2 sequences are SGHRS and YFSETQ. Trimming took off 4 bases at V and 8 bases at J, with 13 bases between the two ends. The CDR3 region is CASSQGGLDSPLHF. CDR3 sequence (DNA): TGCGCCAGCAGCCAAGGAGGGTTGGATTCACCCCTCCACTTT.